These 5 T cell receptor beta chains share one sample of origin, sequenced in a study of blood T cell repertoires in COVID-19. The method was immunoSEQ multiplex PCR; TCRdb's version includes in-frame clones alone and lacks a portion of them. The table records 350,000 to 550,000 clones, 87% of them present only once. The sample consisted of PBMCs or T cells enriched from blood (not recorded which). The receptors come from a woman aged 18 to 35 with acute COVID-19.

CDR3 sequence: CASSIGTSGTETQYF. The CDR3 nucleotides are TGTGCCAGCAGCATCGGGACTAGCGGGACAGAGACCCAGTACTTC. The rearrangement joins TRBV7-6 to TRBJ2-5; TRBD2 aligns across 13 bases. Germline V gene data show CDR1 as SGHVS and CDR2 as FNYEAQ. V lost 5 bases to trimming and J lost 4 bases; unmatched junction nucleotides: 4. There are 15 residues in the CDR3.

The V and J genes are TRBV15 and TRBJ2-7; D is possibly TRBD1 (5 bases). The germline V and J ends were trimmed by 5 bases and 1 base, with 12 bases remaining between them. The CDR3 covers 14 residues. Germline V gene data show CDR1 as LNHNV and CDR2 as YYDKDF (reference sequence). The CDR3 here is CATSADRGSYEQYF. CDR3 DNA: TGTGCCACCAGCGCGGATAGGGGTTCCTACGAGCAGTACTTC.

The chain combines TRBV7-8 with TRBJ2-1, with 9 bases matching TRBD2. Germline CDR1 is SGHVS and CDR2 is FQNEAQ. The V gene end was trimmed by 3 bases and the J gene end by 7 bases; junction bases not matched to a gene: 13. The CDR3 runs to 17 residues. CDR3 region: CASSLYLGLAPSNEQFF. The CDR3, as DNA: TGTGCCAGCAGCTTGTACTTGGGACTAGCCCCCTCAAATGAGCAGTTCTTC.

The chain uses TRBV5-1 and TRBJ2-1, with D possibly TRBD2 on 5 matching bases. The V end was cut by 0 bases, the J end by 1 base, with 20 bases between. The germline gives CDR1 SGHRS, CDR2 YFSETQ. This CDR3 has 19 residues. CDR3 in DNA: TGCGCCAGCAGCTTGGCCGGCCTAGCCAAACCACCTTCCTACAATGAGCAGTTCTTC. Translation: CASSLAGLAKPPSYNEQFF.

The CDR3 region is CASNAGEAGEVGQFF. The CDR3 DNA reads as TGTGCCAGCAACGCAGGGGAAGCGGGAGAAGTGGGGCAGTTCTTC. This chain connects TRBV5-6 to TRBJ2-1, with 8 positions matching TRBD2. V gave up 6 bases and J gave up 12 bases; unmatched junction bases: 17. The CDR3 is 15 residues long. Per the germline V gene, CDR1 is SGHDT and CDR2 is YYEEEE.